The rows below give T cell receptor beta chains drawn from one sample of a study of beta chain features in type 1 diabetes. Profiling relied on immunoSEQ multiplex PCR, and the TCRdb table lists in-frame clones only, not all of them. Here the sample spans around 300,000 clones, 12% to 15% being singletons. Sequencing input: central memory CD4+ T cells from blood. The receptors derive from a man younger than 45 in good health. CDR3s include the opening cysteine and the closing phenylalanine or tryptophan. A D gene is named only where the DNA matches it firmly. Size tells how often a clone was seen (once, few, many) or the class of an expanded clone, and some rows leave it out.

D	size	V	J	CDR3	DNA
-	-	TRBV29-1	TRBJ2-3	CSVELSGAVTDTQYF	TGCAGCGTTGAACTTTCAGGGGCGGTCACAGATACGCAGTATTTT
-	few	TRBV25-1	TRBJ1-1	CASSETLRTGTEAFF	TGTGCCAGCAGTGAGACTCTTCGGACGGGCACTGAAGCTTTCTTT
TRBD2	few	TRBV7-8	TRBJ2-3	CASSSGIAGGRLRTDTQYF	TGTGCCAGCAGCTCGGGGATAGCGGGGGGCCGTCTTCGAACAGATACGCAGTATTTT
-	-	TRBV4-1	TRBJ1-4	CASSQDKGREKLFF	TGCGCCAGCAGCCAAGATAAGGGTCGTGAAAAACTGTTTTTT
TRBD1	-	TRBV7-9	TRBJ2-3	CASSQGAGTDTQYF	TGTGCCAGCAGCCAGGGGGCCGGCACAGATACGCAGTATTTT
-	-	TRBV4-1	TRBJ1-4	CASSPTRGEKLFF	TGCGCCAGCAGCCCTACTAGAGGGGAAAAACTGTTTTTT
-	-	TRBV11-2	TRBJ2-7	CASSLDRMGEQYF	TGTGCCAGCAGCTTAGACAGGATGGGGGAGCAGTACTTC
-	-	TRBV4-3	TRBJ1-2	CASSQEIAGTLYGYTF	TGCGCCAGCAGCCAAGAAATCGCAGGGACTCTCTATGGCTACACCTTC
-	many	TRBV29-1	TRBJ2-2	CSVDVGADTGELFF	TGCAGCGTTGACGTAGGGGCTGACACCGGGGAGCTGTTTTTT
-	-	TRBV2	TRBJ2-3	CASKMGLSTDTQYF	TGTGCCAGCAAGATGGGACTGAGCACAGATACGCAGTATTTT
-	few	TRBV2	TRBJ1-4	CASSIVAGRAEKLFF	TGTGCCAGCAGCATCGTGGCAGGGAGGGCTGAAAAACTGTTTTTT
-	few	TRBV7-2	TRBJ1-2	CASSSEIGYTF	TGTGCCAGCAGTTCTGAGATTGGCTACACCTTC
TRBD1	-	TRBV6-6	TRBJ2-3	CAARDRGADTQYF	TGTGCCGCGAGGGACAGGGGGGCAGATACGCAGTATTTT
TRBD1	few	TRBV29-1	TRBJ2-1	CSIHTGGGSYNEQFF	TGCAGCATTCACACAGGGGGCGGCTCCTACAATGAGCAGTTCTTC
TRBD1	-	TRBV6-6	TRBJ2-7	CASSPRQGRYEQYF	TGTGCCAGCAGTCCTCGACAGGGACGTTACGAGCAGTACTTC
TRBD1	few	TRBV7-2	TRBJ1-5	CASSLVDRLGQPQHF	TGTGCCAGCAGCTTAGTGGACAGGTTAGGTCAGCCCCAGCATTTT
-	-	TRBV7-9	TRBJ2-5	CASSLTQEETQYF	TGTGCCAGCAGCTTAACTCAGGAGGAGACCCAGTACTTC
TRBD1	few	TRBV6-5	TRBJ1-2	CASSYQDRGSGYTF	TGTGCCAGCAGTTACCAGGACAGGGGGTCTGGCTACACCTTC
-	few	TRBV7-3	TRBJ2-1	CASSRDYNDEQFF	TGTGCCAGCAGCCGCGACTACAACGATGAGCAGTTCTTC
-	-	TRBV20-1	TRBJ2-1	CSAIRANEQFF	TGCAGTGCTATTCGGGCCAATGAGCAGTTCTTC
-	-	TRBV19	TRBJ1-1	CASSIIGRAEAFF	TGTGCCAGTAGTATAATAGGGAGAGCTGAAGCTTTCTTT
-	-	TRBV29-1	TRBJ2-7	CSGSGGVSAYEQYF	TGCAGCGGTTCGGGGGGCGTAAGCGCCTACGAGCAGTACTTC
TRBD1	-	TRBV7-2	TRBJ1-5	CASSLASGQGYLAQHF	TGTGCCAGCAGCTTAGCGTCGGGACAGGGTTATCTGGCCCAGCATTTT
-	-	TRBV4-1	TRBJ2-3	CASSQEILATTDTQYF	TGCGCCAGCAGCCAAGAAATTCTCGCGACTACAGATACGCAGTATTTT
TRBD1	few	TRBV4-2	TRBJ2-3	CASSTRTGGSTDTQYF	TGTGCCAGCAGCACCCGGACAGGGGGGAGCACAGATACGCAGTATTTT
-	many	TRBV2	TRBJ2-7	CASRGESLAEQYF	TGTGCCAGCAGAGGGGAAAGCCTTGCCGAGCAGTACTTC
-	-	TRBV2	TRBJ2-3	CASRTGRATGTDTQYF	TGTGCCAGCCGTACGGGGCGAGCGACGGGCACAGATACGCAGTATTTT
TRBD1	-	TRBV27	TRBJ1-1	CASRPGQGALGTEAFF	TGTGCCAGCAGGCCCGGACAGGGGGCTTTGGGCACTGAAGCTTTCTTT
-	many	TRBV5-1	TRBJ2-5	CASSFGRGIETQYF	TGCGCCAGCAGCTTCGGGAGAGGGATCGAGACCCAGTACTTC
-	few	TRBV5-4	TRBJ2-5	CASSFMEGETQYF	TGTGCCAGCAGCTTTATGGAGGGAGAGACCCAGTACTTC
TRBD1	-	TRBV5-6	TRBJ2-5	CASSAWDSGKETQYF	TGTGCCAGCAGCGCGTGGGACAGCGGTAAAGAGACCCAGTACTTC
-	-	TRBV5-1	TRBJ2-3	CASSVAGTGNAQYF	TGCGCCAGCAGCGTAGCCGGGACCGGGAATGCGCAGTATTTT
TRBD2	-	TRBV7-2	TRBJ2-5	CASSSLAGGRQETQYF	TGTGCCAGCAGCTCGCTAGCGGGAGGGAGGCAAGAGACCCAGTACTTC
-	-	TRBV30	TRBJ2-6	CAWSVGGAGANVLTF	TGTGCCTGGAGTGTCGGGGGCGCTGGGGCCAACGTCCTGACTTTC
-	few	TRBV29-1	TRBJ1-3	CSVKQAENTIYF	TGCAGCGTTAAACAGGCTGAAAACACCATATATTTT
-	-	TRBV19	TRBJ2-7	CASRSKQPGSYEQYF	TGTGCCAGTAGATCCAAACAACCAGGGTCCTACGAGCAGTACTTC
-	-	TRBV27	TRBJ2-6	CASSLRWGVPGANVLTF	TGTGCCAGCAGTTTACGGTGGGGGGTACCCGGGGCCAACGTCCTGACTTTC
-	few	TRBV7-2	TRBJ1-1	CASSLDKDSGVVRNTEAFF	TGTGCCAGCAGCTTAGATAAGGACAGTGGGGTTGTAAGGAACACTGAAGCTTTCTTT
TRBD1	-	TRBV2	TRBJ1-1	CASSGDRGLGTEAFF	TGTGCCAGCAGTGGAGACAGGGGCCTAGGAACTGAAGCTTTCTTT
-	few	TRBV15	TRBJ1-2	CATSRDFRGGYTF	TGTGCCACCAGCAGAGATTTCCGGGGTGGCTACACCTTC
-	few	TRBV5-5	TRBJ1-5	CASSFCQPQHF	TGTGCCAGCAGCTTTTGTCAGCCCCAGCATTTT
-	few	TRBV7-8	TRBJ2-4	CASSLTRAINIQYF	TGTGCCAGCAGCCTCACCCGGGCAATTAACATTCAGTACTTC
TRBD1	-	TRBV7-2	TRBJ2-5	CASSLGTGQETQYF	TGTGCCAGCAGCTTGGGGACAGGTCAAGAGACCCAGTACTTC
TRBD1	few	TRBV29-1	TRBJ2-3	CSVAEQGPDTQYF	TGCAGCGTAGCGGAACAGGGGCCAGATACGCAGTATTTT
-	many	TRBV29-1	TRBJ2-1	CSAGPQAGEQFF	TGCAGCGCGGGCCCTCAAGCTGGTGAGCAGTTCTTC